Listed below are T cell receptor beta chains from one sample, sequenced in a study of blood T cells in healthy people across ages. MiXCR, applied by TCRdb to the 5' RACE reads, yields one record per CDR3 protein. The repertoire holds approximately 1,000,000 distinct CDR3 sequences, with less than 50% as singletons. Material: blood. These receptors all come from a woman aged 60 to 75 in good health. The CDR3 runs from the conserved cysteine through the conserved F or W. D genes are given only for firm matches. The size entry is marked missing in some rows and otherwise reads once, few, many or a size class.

cdr3_length | d_call | j_call | clone_size | v_call | cdr3_aa | cdr3_nt
14 | . | TRBJ2-7 | few | TRBV12-3/TRBV12-4 | CASNPGAYPYEQYF | TGTGCCAGCAACCCTGGGGCCTATCCCTACGAGCAGTACTTC
14 | . | TRBJ2-1 | few | TRBV27 | CASSSGAGYNEQFF | TGTGCCAGCAGTTCAGGGGCAGGCTACAATGAGCAGTTCTTC
14 | . | TRBJ2-4 | . | TRBV30 | CAWSVTGAKNIQYF | TGTGCCTGGAGTGTCACGGGAGCCAAAAACATTCAGTACTTC
11 | . | TRBJ1-2 | . | TRBV20-1 | CSSGQNYGYTF | TGCAGTAGCGGGCAGAACTATGGCTACACCTTC
15 | TRBD2 | TRBJ2-3 | . | TRBV9 | CASSVGGRASDTQYF | TGTGCCAGCAGCGTAGGCGGGAGGGCCTCCGATACGCAGTATTTT
13 | . | TRBJ1-2 | . | TRBV7-2 | CASSTPVHYGYTF | TGTGCCAGCTCTACCCCGGTTCACTATGGCTACACCTTC
11 | . | TRBJ1-2 | . | TRBV29-1 | CSVPHGVGYTF | TGCAGCGTCCCGCACGGGGTTGGCTACACCTTC
15 | TRBD2 | TRBJ2-7 | many | TRBV7-9 | CASSSSGTSGYEQYF | TGTGCCAGCAGCTCGTCCGGGACTAGCGGATACGAGCAGTACTTC
13 | TRBD1 | TRBJ1-1 | . | TRBV29-1 | CSGMDRANTEAFF | TGCAGCGGGATGGACAGGGCGAACACTGAAGCTTTCTTT
15 | . | TRBJ2-7 | . | TRBV27 | CASSFKTEPSYEQYF | TGTGCCAGCAGTTTTAAGACAGAACCGTCCTACGAGCAGTACTTC
16 | TRBD2 | TRBJ2-1 | few | TRBV12-3/TRBV12-4 | CASSLDSGRRSNEQFF | TGTGCCAGCAGTCTCGATAGCGGGAGGAGGTCAAATGAGCAGTTCTTC
14 | . | TRBJ2-3 | . | TRBV4-1 | CASSQGFPRDTQYF | TGCGCCAGCAGCCAAGGGTTCCCTCGGGATACGCAGTATTTT
15 | TRBD2 | TRBJ2-5 | . | TRBV6-6 | CASSYPREGQETQYF | TGTGCCAGCAGTTACCCCCGGGAGGGACAAGAGACCCAGTACTTC
11 | . | TRBJ1-5 | . | TRBV28 | CASSLRGTQHF | TGTGCCAGCAGTTTAAGGGGAACCCAGCATTTT
15 | . | TRBJ2-7 | . | TRBV11-2 | CASSPTDTGNNEQYF | TGTGCCAGCAGCCCTACGGACACCGGTAACAATGAGCAGTACTTC
13 | TRBD1 | TRBJ1-2 | . | TRBV6-5 | CASRGGTGYGYTF | TGTGCCAGCAGGGGCGGGACAGGGTATGGCTACACCTTC
15 | . | TRBJ2-5 | . | TRBV7-8 | CASSLDSQGVNEQYF | TGTGCCAGCAGCTTAGATTCGCAGGGAGTTAATGAGCAGTACTTC
17 | TRBD2 | TRBJ2-3 | . | TRBV20-1 | CSAAGTSGEWGLGTQYF | TGCAGTGCTGCCGGGACTAGCGGCGAATGGGGACTTGGTACGCAGTATTTT
16 | TRBD2 | TRBJ2-3 | . | TRBV7-6 | CASSLAIAGVTDTQYF | TGTGCCAGCAGCTTAGCTATAGCGGGAGTTACAGATACGCAGTATTTT
16 | TRBD2 | TRBJ2-3 | . | TRBV29-1 | CSVGGSGRGGVDTQYF | TGCAGCGTTGGGGGTAGCGGGAGAGGTGGTGTGGATACGCAGTATTTT
17 | TRBD2 | TRBJ2-7 | . | TRBV3-1 | CASSQTTSGLTHYEQYF | TGTGCCAGCAGCCAAACGACTAGCGGGCTTACCCACTACGAGCAGTACTTC
18 | TRBD2 | TRBJ2-1 | . | TRBV9 | CASSVDRLAGVGDNERFF | TGTGCCAGCAGCGTAGATCGGCTAGCGGGAGTAGGGGACAATGAGCGGTTCTTC
16 | . | TRBJ1-5 | . | TRBV7-2 | CASSLLGTGSNQPQHF | TGTGCCAGCAGCTTATTAGGGACCGGTAGCAATCAGCCCCAGCATTTT
13 | TRBD2 | TRBJ2-7 | . | TRBV20-1 | CSARGGGPYEQYF | TGCAGTGCTAGAGGGGGGGGTCCTTACGAGCAGTACTTC
14 | TRBD2 | TRBJ2-7 | . | TRBV20-1 | CSAGGSGRADEQYF | TGCAGTGCCGGAGGTAGCGGGAGGGCGGATGAGCAGTACTTC
15 | TRBD2 | TRBJ2-1 | . | TRBV20-1 | CSARDLAGANNEQFF | TGCAGTGCTAGAGATTTAGCGGGAGCCAACAATGAGCAGTTCTTC
16 | . | TRBJ2-3 | . | TRBV3-1 | CASSLGPVGSTDTQYF | TGTGCCAGCAGCCTTGGACCGGTGGGAAGCACAGATACGCAGTATTTT
15 | . | TRBJ2-3 | . | TRBV28 | CAGSLQGPSTDTQYF | TGTGCCGGCAGTCTTCAGGGGCCCTCCACAGATACGCAGTATTTT
15 | . | TRBJ1-1 | . | TRBV25-1 | CASSEYRGMNTEAFF | TGTGCCAGCAGTGAATACAGAGGTATGAACACTGAAGCTTTCTTT
19 | . | TRBJ2-5 | . | TRBV4-1 | CASSHPAQIRAAGGETQYF | TGCGCCAGCAGCCATCCGGCCCAAATACGGGCCGCAGGAGGAGAGACCCAGTACTTC
15 | TRBD1 | TRBJ1-4 | . | TRBV7-2 | CASSSIGTVREKLFF | TGTGCCAGCAGCTCAATTGGGACAGTCCGGGAAAAACTGTTTTTT
15 | . | TRBJ2-1 | . | TRBV2 | CASSELPGDYNEQFF | TGTGCCAGCAGTGAATTGCCAGGGGACTACAATGAGCAGTTCTTC
16 | . | TRBJ1-1 | . | TRBV6-5 | CASSYSGRTMSTEAFF | TGTGCCAGCAGTTACTCAGGCCGGACAATGAGCACTGAAGCTTTCTTT
14 | TRBD2 | TRBJ2-7 | . | TRBV28 | CVSNLPGGGYEQYF | TGTGTCAGCAACCTTCCGGGAGGAGGGTACGAGCAGTACTTC
15 | . | TRBJ2-5 | . | TRBV6-5 | CASSPHGQTQETQYF | TGTGCCAGCAGTCCACACGGACAGACACAAGAGACCCAGTACTTC
14 | . | TRBJ2-1 | . | TRBV20-1 | CSAVQISSYNEQFF | TGCAGTGCTGTCCAGATCAGCTCCTACAATGAGCAGTTCTTC
18 | . | TRBJ2-1 | . | TRBV12-5 | CASAPGRRNGRTYNEQFF | TGTGCTAGTGCGCCGGGACGGCGGAACGGGCGAACCTACAATGAGCAGTTCTTC
15 | . | TRBJ2-4 | few | TRBV28 | CASSSPALAKNIQYF | TGTGCCAGCAGTTCACCTGCGTTAGCCAAAAACATTCAGTACTTC
15 | TRBD1 | TRBJ2-7 | . | TRBV5-1 | CASRLSGTGDNEQYF | TGCGCCAGCAGACTCTCCGGGACAGGGGACAACGAGCAGTACTTC
15 | TRBD1 | TRBJ2-7 | . | TRBV27 | CASSPRGQGSHEQYF | TGTGCCAGCAGTCCCCGAGGACAGGGATCCCACGAGCAGTACTTC
16 | TRBD1 | TRBJ1-2 | few | TRBV3-1 | CASSPSTGVVNYGYTF | TGTGCCAGCAGCCCGTCGACAGGGGTGGTCAACTATGGCTACACCTTC
16 | . | TRBJ2-2 | . | TRBV18 | CASSPPAVGPSGELFF | TGTGCCAGCTCACCACCGGCAGTGGGCCCCTCCGGGGAGCTGTTTTTT
14 | . | TRBJ2-7 | few | TRBV28 | CASSLVVGGHEQYF | TGTGCCAGCAGTTTAGTGGTCGGGGGCCACGAGCAGTACTTC
15 | . | TRBJ2-7 | few | TRBV3-1 | CASSWAPGPSYEQYF | TGTGCCAGCAGCTGGGCCCCGGGGCCATCCTACGAGCAGTACTTC
17 | TRBD2 | TRBJ2-7 | . | TRBV7-9 | CASSLGGLAGVGNEQYF | TGTGCCAGCAGCTTAGGGGGACTAGCGGGAGTTGGTAATGAGCAGTACTTC
15 | . | TRBJ1-1 | . | TRBV5-1 | CASSFLGSLNTEAFF | TGCGCCAGCAGCTTCTTAGGCAGCCTGAACACTGAAGCTTTCTTT
14 | . | TRBJ2-4 | . | TRBV2 | CASTDRTGENIQYF | TGTGCCAGCACCGACAGGACTGGGGAAAACATTCAGTACTTC
12 | . | TRBJ2-5 | once | TRBV20-1 | CSARGVGNEQYF | TGCAGTGCTAGGGGGGTGGGTAATGAGCAGTACTTC
17 | TRBD2 | TRBJ2-1 | . | TRBV7-9 | CASSFLRTSGKGHEQFF | TGTGCCAGCAGCTTCCTTAGGACTAGCGGGAAGGGGCATGAGCAGTTCTTC
16 | . | TRBJ2-1 | . | TRBV7-2 | CASSLYPIGKGNEQFF | TGTGCCAGCAGCTTATACCCTATCGGGAAGGGTAATGAGCAGTTCTTC
15 | . | TRBJ2-3 | few | TRBV11-3 | CASSPGSSSTDTQYF | TGTGCCAGCAGCCCCGGATCATCTAGCACAGATACGCAGTATTTT
15 | . | TRBJ2-5 | . | TRBV6-1 | CASSEWGPRQETQYF | TGTGCCAGCAGTGAATGGGGACCACGCCAAGAGACCCAGTACTTC
15 | TRBD2 | TRBJ2-3 | few | TRBV27 | CASSLGLELADTQYF | TGTGCCAGCAGTTTAGGACTAGAGTTAGCAGATACGCAGTATTTT
12 | . | TRBJ1-1 | . | TRBV20-1 | CSLKPRGTEAFF | TGCAGCTTAAAACCCAGGGGCACTGAAGCTTTCTTT
14 | TRBD1 | TRBJ2-3 | . | TRBV20-1 | CSASSDRGGDTQYF | TGCAGTGCGAGTAGCGACAGGGGCGGGGATACGCAGTATTTT
19 | TRBD1 | TRBJ2-6 | . | TRBV7-9 | CASSSDRGLSLSGANVLTF | TGTGCCAGCAGCTCTGACAGGGGGCTTTCCCTCTCTGGGGCCAACGTCCTGACTTTC
14 | . | TRBJ2-7 | . | TRBV24-1 | CATSDLADAYEQYF | TGTGCCACCAGTGATCTGGCGGACGCCTACGAGCAGTACTTC